This is a list of T cell receptor beta chains from one sample in a study of blood T cell repertoires in COVID-19. Assay used: immunoSEQ multiplex PCR; TCRdb lists only in-frame clones, some missing. The sample includes around 260,000 clones, about 87% of them seen just once. The material sequenced was peripheral blood. These receptors came from a man in his sixties who had recovered from COVID-19. Each CDR3 is given with its conserved first and last residue. Each record gives: D gene, J gene, V gene, CDR3 length, clone size, CDR3 protein, CDR3 DNA. D genes are given only for firm matches. Rows give clone size only sometimes, using once, few, many, or a class for an expanded clone.

d_call: -
j_call: TRBJ2-2
v_call: TRBV6-1
cdr3_length: 14
clone_size: -
cdr3_aa: CASSEATTTGELFF
cdr3_nt: TGTGCCAGCAGTGAGGCGACAACCACCGGGGAGCTGTTTTTT

d_call: TRBD1
j_call: TRBJ1-3
v_call: TRBV4-2
cdr3_length: 19
clone_size: -
cdr3_aa: CASSQWILGTGRSGNTIYF
cdr3_nt: TGTGCCAGCAGCCAATGGATACTGGGGACAGGCCGCTCTGGAAACACCATATATTTT

d_call: TRBD1
j_call: TRBJ1-5
v_call: TRBV18
cdr3_length: 16
clone_size: once
cdr3_aa: CASSLTGGSGNQPQHF
cdr3_nt: TGTGCCAGCTCTTTGACAGGGGGCAGTGGTAATCAGCCCCAGCATTTT

d_call: -
j_call: TRBJ2-3
v_call: TRBV5-1
cdr3_length: 14
clone_size: -
cdr3_aa: CASSLEAGSDTQYF
cdr3_nt: TGCGCCAGCAGCTTGGAGGCAGGTTCGGATACGCAGTATTTT

d_call: -
j_call: TRBJ1-3
v_call: TRBV9
cdr3_length: 18
clone_size: -
cdr3_aa: CASSLLSSEATSGNTIYF
cdr3_nt: TGTGCCAGCAGCCTCCTCAGTTCGGAGGCCACGTCTGGAAACACCATATATTTT

d_call: -
j_call: TRBJ2-6
v_call: TRBV4-2
cdr3_length: 16
clone_size: -
cdr3_aa: CASSQELRSGANVLTF
cdr3_nt: TGTGCCAGCAGCCAAGAGTTGCGCTCTGGGGCCAACGTCCTGACTTTC

d_call: -
j_call: TRBJ1-5
v_call: TRBV5-1
cdr3_length: 13
clone_size: -
cdr3_aa: CASSRDINQPQHF
cdr3_nt: TGCGCCAGCAGCAGGGACATCAATCAGCCCCAGCATTTT

d_call: TRBD1
j_call: TRBJ2-1
v_call: TRBV18
cdr3_length: 18
clone_size: -
cdr3_aa: CASSPVRDSLSSYNEQFF
cdr3_nt: TGTGCCAGCTCACCAGTACGGGACAGTCTAAGCTCCTACAATGAGCAGTTCTTC

d_call: TRBD1
j_call: TRBJ1-1
v_call: TRBV4-2
cdr3_length: 18
clone_size: -
cdr3_aa: CASSQQTRGTGANTEAFF
cdr3_nt: TGTGCCAGCAGCCAACAAACACGGGGGACAGGCGCGAACACTGAAGCTTTCTTT

d_call: TRBD2
j_call: TRBJ2-1
v_call: TRBV9
cdr3_length: 14
clone_size: -
cdr3_aa: CASSAWGGNNEQFF
cdr3_nt: TGTGCCAGCAGCGCTTGGGGGGGAAACAATGAGCAGTTCTTC

d_call: -
j_call: TRBJ2-1
v_call: TRBV19
cdr3_length: 16
clone_size: -
cdr3_aa: CASSMTQIPSDNEQFF
cdr3_nt: TGTGCCAGTAGTATGACTCAAATTCCCTCGGACAATGAGCAGTTCTTC

d_call: -
j_call: TRBJ2-2
v_call: TRBV19
cdr3_length: 16
clone_size: -
cdr3_aa: CASSIVSGVGTGELFF
cdr3_nt: TGTGCCAGTAGTATAGTATCAGGGGTAGGCACCGGGGAGCTGTTTTTT

d_call: -
j_call: TRBJ2-2
v_call: TRBV12-3/TRBV12-4
cdr3_length: 13
clone_size: -
cdr3_aa: CASSLYGTGELFF
cdr3_nt: TGTGCCAGCAGTTTATACGGGACCGGGGAGCTGTTTTTT

d_call: -
j_call: TRBJ1-1
v_call: TRBV6-1
cdr3_length: 17
clone_size: -
cdr3_aa: CASSEAPSRQTNTEAFF
cdr3_nt: TGTGCCAGCAGTGAAGCTCCGTCGAGACAAACGAACACTGAAGCTTTCTTT

d_call: TRBD1
j_call: TRBJ1-1
v_call: TRBV19
cdr3_length: 14
clone_size: -
cdr3_aa: CARSGGWLSTEAFF
cdr3_nt: TGTGCCAGGTCAGGGGGGTGGTTGAGCACTGAAGCTTTCTTT

d_call: -
j_call: TRBJ1-1
v_call: TRBV5-1
cdr3_length: 15
clone_size: -
cdr3_aa: CASSPPLGAVTEAFF
cdr3_nt: TGCGCCAGCAGCCCCCCGCTTGGAGCGGTCACTGAAGCTTTCTTT

d_call: -
j_call: TRBJ2-5
v_call: TRBV7-2
cdr3_length: 13
clone_size: -
cdr3_aa: CASSPGSQETQYF
cdr3_nt: TGTGCCAGCAGCCCAGGCAGCCAAGAGACCCAGTACTTC

d_call: -
j_call: TRBJ1-1
v_call: TRBV5-1
cdr3_length: 15
clone_size: -
cdr3_aa: CASSFAGASNTEAFF
cdr3_nt: TGCGCCAGCAGCTTCGCCGGTGCTTCCAACACTGAAGCTTTCTTT

d_call: -
j_call: TRBJ1-1
v_call: TRBV19
cdr3_length: 16
clone_size: -
cdr3_aa: CASSIAKGWANTEAFF
cdr3_nt: TGTGCCAGTAGTATCGCCAAGGGGTGGGCGAACACTGAAGCTTTCTTT

d_call: -
j_call: TRBJ1-1
v_call: TRBV6-1
cdr3_length: 17
clone_size: -
cdr3_aa: CASSEARVQALNTEAFF
cdr3_nt: TGTGCCAGCAGTGAAGCGCGGGTGCAGGCATTGAACACTGAAGCTTTCTTT

d_call: TRBD1
j_call: TRBJ1-1
v_call: TRBV27
cdr3_length: 16
clone_size: -
cdr3_aa: CASSLFQGARGTEAFF
cdr3_nt: TGTGCCAGCAGTTTATTTCAGGGGGCGCGGGGCACTGAAGCTTTCTTT

d_call: TRBD1
j_call: TRBJ1-3
v_call: TRBV7-6
cdr3_length: 16
clone_size: -
cdr3_aa: CASSPYRDSSGNTIYF
cdr3_nt: TGTGCCAGCAGCCCATACCGGGACAGCTCTGGAAACACCATATATTTT

d_call: TRBD1
j_call: TRBJ1-5
v_call: TRBV18
cdr3_length: 14
clone_size: -
cdr3_aa: CASSPGQPNQPQHF
cdr3_nt: TGTGCCAGCTCACCGGGACAGCCCAATCAGCCCCAGCATTTT

d_call: TRBD2
j_call: TRBJ2-3
v_call: TRBV2
cdr3_length: 16
clone_size: -
cdr3_aa: CASNGLAGALTDTQYF
cdr3_nt: TGTGCCAGCAACGGACTAGCGGGGGCTCTCACAGATACGCAGTATTTT

d_call: -
j_call: TRBJ2-7
v_call: TRBV12-3/TRBV12-4
cdr3_length: 12
clone_size: -
cdr3_aa: CASSPSGYEQYF
cdr3_nt: TGTGCCAGCAGTCCCTCAGGGTACGAGCAGTACTTC

d_call: -
j_call: TRBJ2-5
v_call: TRBV7-3
cdr3_length: 13
clone_size: -
cdr3_aa: CASSLGALETQYF
cdr3_nt: TGTGCCAGCAGCCTAGGAGCGTTAGAGACCCAGTACTTC

d_call: TRBD2
j_call: TRBJ2-7
v_call: TRBV3-1/TRBV3-2
cdr3_length: 15
clone_size: -
cdr3_aa: CASSQDSSGGREQYF
cdr3_nt: TGTGCCAGCAGCCAAGATTCCAGCGGGGGCAGGGAGCAGTACTTC

d_call: TRBD1
j_call: TRBJ2-7
v_call: TRBV11-2
cdr3_length: 16
clone_size: -
cdr3_aa: CASSLVPGTGSYEQYF
cdr3_nt: TGTGCCAGCAGCTTAGTCCCCGGGACAGGGTCCTACGAGCAGTACTTC

d_call: -
j_call: TRBJ2-3
v_call: TRBV11-3
cdr3_length: 15
clone_size: -
cdr3_aa: CASSLYGDLSDTQYF
cdr3_nt: TGTGCCAGCAGCTTATACGGGGATCTCTCCGATACGCAGTATTTT

d_call: -
j_call: TRBJ1-2
v_call: TRBV19
cdr3_length: 13
clone_size: -
cdr3_aa: CASTPRQPLKYTF
cdr3_nt: TGTGCCAGTACGCCCAGACAGCCCCTTAAGTACACCTTC

d_call: TRBD2
j_call: TRBJ2-1
v_call: TRBV11-3
cdr3_length: 16
clone_size: -
cdr3_aa: CASSLASSGGVGEQFF
cdr3_nt: TGTGCCAGCAGCTTAGCCTCTAGCGGGGGGGTCGGTGAGCAGTTCTTC

d_call: -
j_call: TRBJ2-7
v_call: TRBV12-3/TRBV12-4
cdr3_length: 13
clone_size: once
cdr3_aa: CASSLTSVYEQYF
cdr3_nt: TGTGCCAGCAGTTTGACTAGTGTCTACGAGCAGTACTTC

d_call: -
j_call: TRBJ2-5
v_call: TRBV5-8
cdr3_length: 14
clone_size: -
cdr3_aa: CASSLGGMLETQYF
cdr3_nt: TGTGCCAGCAGCTTGGGAGGGATGTTGGAGACCCAGTACTTC

d_call: TRBD1
j_call: TRBJ1-2
v_call: TRBV7-2
cdr3_length: 13
clone_size: -
cdr3_aa: CASSSTGGYGYTF
cdr3_nt: TGTGCCAGCAGCTCCACAGGGGGCTATGGCTACACCTTC

d_call: -
j_call: TRBJ1-5
v_call: TRBV9
cdr3_length: 16
clone_size: -
cdr3_aa: CASSAVEGVTNQPQHF
cdr3_nt: TGTGCCAGCAGCGCAGTAGAGGGGGTTACCAATCAGCCCCAGCATTTT

d_call: TRBD1
j_call: TRBJ2-7
v_call: TRBV11-2
cdr3_length: 14
clone_size: -
cdr3_aa: CASSRGTGGNEQYF
cdr3_nt: TGTGCCAGCAGCCGGGGGACAGGGGGAAACGAGCAGTACTTC

d_call: -
j_call: TRBJ1-2
v_call: TRBV30
cdr3_length: 12
clone_size: -
cdr3_aa: CACLGGGAGYTF
cdr3_nt: TGTGCCTGTTTAGGGGGTGGAGCTGGCTACACCTTC

d_call: -
j_call: TRBJ2-3
v_call: TRBV7-2
cdr3_length: 15
clone_size: -
cdr3_aa: CASSPRGPNTDTQYF
cdr3_nt: TGTGCCAGCAGTCCCCGGGGTCCGAACACAGATACGCAGTATTTT

d_call: TRBD2
j_call: TRBJ2-3
v_call: TRBV7-2
cdr3_length: 18
clone_size: -
cdr3_aa: CASSPRGLAGRSTDTQYF
cdr3_nt: TGTGCCAGCAGCCCCCGGGGATTAGCGGGGCGTAGCACAGATACGCAGTATTTT

d_call: -
j_call: TRBJ1-1
v_call: TRBV5-1
cdr3_length: 14
clone_size: -
cdr3_aa: CASSVGTSRPEAFF
cdr3_nt: TGCGCCAGCAGCGTCGGGACTTCTAGACCTGAAGCTTTCTTT

d_call: TRBD1
j_call: TRBJ2-7
v_call: TRBV4-1
cdr3_length: 16
clone_size: few
cdr3_aa: CASSREQGAPAYEQYF
cdr3_nt: TGCGCCAGCAGCAGAGAACAGGGGGCTCCCGCCTACGAGCAGTACTTC

d_call: -
j_call: TRBJ1-3
v_call: TRBV3-1/TRBV3-2
cdr3_length: 16
clone_size: -
cdr3_aa: CASSQAARVSGNTIYF
cdr3_nt: TGTGCCAGCAGCCAAGCTGCCAGGGTATCCGGAAACACCATATATTTT

d_call: TRBD1
j_call: TRBJ1-2
v_call: TRBV3-1/TRBV3-2
cdr3_length: 16
clone_size: -
cdr3_aa: CASTPHRRGHPGGYTF
cdr3_nt: TGTGCCAGCACCCCTCACCGCAGGGGGCACCCCGGCGGCTACACCTTC